Listed below are T cell receptor beta chains from one sample, sequenced in a study of T cell responses to AZD1222 COVID-19 vaccine. Profiling relied on immunoSEQ multiplex PCR, and the TCRdb table lists in-frame clones only, not all of them. The repertoire has 100,000 to 150,000 clones, 93% of them found once; the top ten carry 5% to 5.5%. Sequencing used peripheral blood, obtained on day 0 of AZD1222 vaccination. All receptors come from an adult in good health. Each CDR3 is given with its conserved first and last residue. The order of the fields is CDR3 DNA, CDR3 protein, D gene, V gene, clone size, J gene. The D gene is left open where the match is weak. Only part of the rows carry a size: once, few, many, or a class if the clone is expanded.

CDR3nt: TGTGCCAGCAGCTACGGACAGGGACCCCCAAATACGCAGTATTTT
CDR3aa: CASSYGQGPPNTQYF
d_gene: TRBD1
v_gene: TRBV7-8
abundance: NA
j_gene: TRBJ2-3

CDR3nt: TGTGCCTGGAGTGTGGACTTCAATGAGCAGTTCTTC
CDR3aa: CAWSVDFNEQFF
d_gene: NA
v_gene: TRBV30
abundance: NA
j_gene: TRBJ2-1

CDR3nt: TGTGCCAGCAGCTTAGGGCAGGCGATAGGAAAACTGTTTTTT
CDR3aa: CASSLGQAIGKLFF
d_gene: NA
v_gene: TRBV7-2
abundance: NA
j_gene: TRBJ1-4

CDR3nt: TGTGCCAGCAGTTCGTTCCGGGACAGGGCAGGTGAAAAACTGTTTTTT
CDR3aa: CASSSFRDRAGEKLFF
d_gene: TRBD1
v_gene: TRBV27
abundance: NA
j_gene: TRBJ1-4

CDR3nt: TGTGCCAGCAGCCCCACTCTCAATGGGGGGGCTTTCTTT
CDR3aa: CASSPTLNGGAFF
d_gene: NA
v_gene: TRBV7-6
abundance: NA
j_gene: TRBJ1-1

CDR3nt: TGTGCCAGCAGCCCCACAGGGGGCCCTGAAGCTTTCTTT
CDR3aa: CASSPTGGPEAFF
d_gene: TRBD1
v_gene: TRBV7-9
abundance: NA
j_gene: TRBJ1-1

CDR3nt: TGTGCCAGCTCACCCCCGGCGGGATCCCTATACGAGCAGTACTTC
CDR3aa: CASSPPAGSLYEQYF
d_gene: NA
v_gene: TRBV18
abundance: once
j_gene: TRBJ2-7

CDR3nt: TGTGCCAGCAGTGCGACGGGCTATGGCTACACCTTC
CDR3aa: CASSATGYGYTF
d_gene: NA
v_gene: TRBV28
abundance: NA
j_gene: TRBJ1-2

CDR3nt: TGTGCCAGCAGACTGACAGGTACCTACGAGCAGTACTTC
CDR3aa: CASRLTGTYEQYF
d_gene: NA
v_gene: TRBV28
abundance: NA
j_gene: TRBJ2-7

CDR3nt: TGTGCCTGGGCCCTCAAATCGCAAACGGGAGGGACTGAAGCTTTCTTT
CDR3aa: CAWALKSQTGGTEAFF
d_gene: NA
v_gene: TRBV30
abundance: once
j_gene: TRBJ1-1

CDR3nt: TGTGCCAGCAGTTCCTGGGAGGGAGGGCGGGGTGGGCAGTTCTTC
CDR3aa: CASSSWEGGRGGQFF
d_gene: TRBD2
v_gene: TRBV6-5
abundance: NA
j_gene: TRBJ2-1

CDR3nt: TGTGCCAGCAGCGTGGAGTTGTCTGGCACAGATACGCAGTATTTT
CDR3aa: CASSVELSGTDTQYF
d_gene: NA
v_gene: TRBV9
abundance: NA
j_gene: TRBJ2-3

CDR3nt: TGTGCCAGCAGCCCAGAACAGGGAACCTATGGCTACACCTTC
CDR3aa: CASSPEQGTYGYTF
d_gene: NA
v_gene: TRBV9
abundance: NA
j_gene: TRBJ1-2

CDR3nt: TGTGCCAGCAGCTATCGAGCAACAGCTTTTAACTATGGCTACACCTTC
CDR3aa: CASSYRATAFNYGYTF
d_gene: NA
v_gene: TRBV11-2
abundance: NA
j_gene: TRBJ1-2

CDR3nt: TGTGCCAGCAGACAGGGTCTGTACTATGGCTACACCTTC
CDR3aa: CASRQGLYYGYTF
d_gene: NA
v_gene: TRBV12-3/TRBV12-4
abundance: NA
j_gene: TRBJ1-2

CDR3nt: TGTGCCAGCAGCGTAGGGCCCCCAAACTCTGGAAACACCATATATTTT
CDR3aa: CASSVGPPNSGNTIYF
d_gene: NA
v_gene: TRBV9
abundance: NA
j_gene: TRBJ1-3

CDR3nt: TGTGCCAGCTCACCACAAGAAAACACCATATATTTT
CDR3aa: CASSPQENTIYF
d_gene: NA
v_gene: TRBV18
abundance: NA
j_gene: TRBJ1-3

CDR3nt: TGTGCCACCAACGACAGAACCGGCACTGAAGCTTTCTTT
CDR3aa: CATNDRTGTEAFF
d_gene: NA
v_gene: TRBV19
abundance: NA
j_gene: TRBJ1-1

CDR3nt: TGTGCCAGCAGCCAAGGCGGGACAGGCCGCTACGAGCAGTACTTC
CDR3aa: CASSQGGTGRYEQYF
d_gene: TRBD1
v_gene: TRBV3-1/TRBV3-2
abundance: NA
j_gene: TRBJ2-7

CDR3nt: TGTGCCAGCTCCCTTACGTCGGTAGGCAGCTCCTACGAGCAGTACTTC
CDR3aa: CASSLTSVGSSYEQYF
d_gene: NA
v_gene: TRBV18
abundance: NA
j_gene: TRBJ2-7

CDR3nt: TGTGCCAGCAGTGAAGCAACAGATACGCAGTATTTT
CDR3aa: CASSEATDTQYF
d_gene: NA
v_gene: TRBV6-1
abundance: NA
j_gene: TRBJ2-3

CDR3nt: TGCAGTGCTAGAGGAACCGACGAGCAGTACTTC
CDR3aa: CSARGTDEQYF
d_gene: NA
v_gene: TRBV20-1
abundance: NA
j_gene: TRBJ2-7

CDR3nt: TGTGCCAGCAGCTTTTCTCCGACAAACTCGTTCTACGAGCAGTACTTC
CDR3aa: CASSFSPTNSFYEQYF
d_gene: NA
v_gene: TRBV11-1
abundance: NA
j_gene: TRBJ2-7

CDR3nt: TGTGCCATACAGCTACTCACAGATACGCAGTATTTT
CDR3aa: CAIQLLTDTQYF
d_gene: NA
v_gene: TRBV6-5
abundance: NA
j_gene: TRBJ2-3

CDR3nt: TGTGCCAGCAGCTTATGGGGGACCCGTATTGGCGAGCAGTACTTC
CDR3aa: CASSLWGTRIGEQYF
d_gene: NA
v_gene: TRBV7-3
abundance: NA
j_gene: TRBJ2-7

CDR3nt: TGTGCCAGCAGAGCCGGAACCAGAAACAATGAGCAGTTCTTC
CDR3aa: CASRAGTRNNEQFF
d_gene: NA
v_gene: TRBV2
abundance: NA
j_gene: TRBJ2-1

CDR3nt: TGTGCCAGCAGCTTAGTGTCTAGCGGTAAATACAATGAGCAGTTCTTC
CDR3aa: CASSLVSSGKYNEQFF
d_gene: TRBD2
v_gene: TRBV11-2
abundance: NA
j_gene: TRBJ2-1

CDR3nt: TGTGCCTGGAGTTTTGACAGGACGTATGGCTACACCTTC
CDR3aa: CAWSFDRTYGYTF
d_gene: NA
v_gene: TRBV30
abundance: NA
j_gene: TRBJ1-2

CDR3nt: TGCGCCAGCTTACCTACAGGGGGGTTAGAGACCCAGTACTTC
CDR3aa: CASLPTGGLETQYF
d_gene: TRBD1
v_gene: TRBV23-1
abundance: NA
j_gene: TRBJ2-5

CDR3nt: TGTGCCTCATTTCAGGGTGCTGGGTGGGCTTTCTTT
CDR3aa: CASFQGAGWAFF
d_gene: NA
v_gene: TRBV30
abundance: NA
j_gene: TRBJ1-1

CDR3nt: TGTGCCAGCAGCTTATGGGGACTAGCGGGGCATACGCAGTATTTT
CDR3aa: CASSLWGLAGHTQYF
d_gene: TRBD2
v_gene: TRBV7-3
abundance: NA
j_gene: TRBJ2-3

CDR3nt: TGCGCCAGCCGTGACCGAGGGACACCTCAAGAGACCCAGTACTTC
CDR3aa: CASRDRGTPQETQYF
d_gene: NA
v_gene: TRBV5-1
abundance: NA
j_gene: TRBJ2-5

CDR3nt: TGTGCCAGTAAAGAGACAGGGGGCCCCTATCAGCCCCAGCATTTT
CDR3aa: CASKETGGPYQPQHF
d_gene: TRBD1
v_gene: TRBV19
abundance: NA
j_gene: TRBJ1-5

CDR3nt: TGTGCCAGCAACCCCACCGACACTGAAGCTTTCTTT
CDR3aa: CASNPTDTEAFF
d_gene: NA
v_gene: TRBV5-8
abundance: NA
j_gene: TRBJ1-1

CDR3nt: TGTGCCAGCAGTTGGAGCCGTGATTCACCCCTCCACTTT
CDR3aa: CASSWSRDSPLHF
d_gene: NA
v_gene: TRBV12-3/TRBV12-4
abundance: NA
j_gene: TRBJ1-6

CDR3nt: TGTGCCAGCAGCCCTTCGTACGGCTCCTACGAGCAGTACTTC
CDR3aa: CASSPSYGSYEQYF
d_gene: NA
v_gene: TRBV16
abundance: NA
j_gene: TRBJ2-7

CDR3nt: TGTGCCAGCAGTCTATTGACCTACGAGCAGTACTTC
CDR3aa: CASSLLTYEQYF
d_gene: NA
v_gene: TRBV28
abundance: NA
j_gene: TRBJ2-7

CDR3nt: TGTGCCAGCAGCTTAGGTATACTAGCGGGAAGCGAGCAGTACTTC
CDR3aa: CASSLGILAGSEQYF
d_gene: TRBD2
v_gene: TRBV7-9
abundance: NA
j_gene: TRBJ2-7

CDR3nt: TGTGCCAGCAGAGCTCTTGGCTACACCTTC
CDR3aa: CASRALGYTF
d_gene: NA
v_gene: TRBV27
abundance: NA
j_gene: TRBJ1-2

CDR3nt: TGTGCCAGCAGCGACCCCCTGCAAGAGACCCAGTACTTC
CDR3aa: CASSDPLQETQYF
d_gene: NA
v_gene: TRBV2
abundance: once
j_gene: TRBJ2-5

CDR3nt: TGTGCCAGCAGCCTCGGCAGACCTTACTACAATGAGCAGTTCTTC
CDR3aa: CASSLGRPYYNEQFF
d_gene: NA
v_gene: TRBV3-1/TRBV3-2
abundance: NA
j_gene: TRBJ2-1

CDR3nt: TGTGCCAGCAGTGGTCAGGGCGATATCCAGCCCCAGCATTTT
CDR3aa: CASSGQGDIQPQHF
d_gene: NA
v_gene: TRBV2
abundance: once
j_gene: TRBJ1-5

CDR3nt: TGTGCCAGCAGCGCACTAGCTAACTCCTACAATGAGCAGTTCTTC
CDR3aa: CASSALANSYNEQFF
d_gene: NA
v_gene: TRBV7-2
abundance: few
j_gene: TRBJ2-1

CDR3nt: TGTGCCAGCAGTGATCAGGACAGTCCAATCTCCTACGAGCAGTACTTC
CDR3aa: CASSDQDSPISYEQYF
d_gene: NA
v_gene: TRBV6-1
abundance: NA
j_gene: TRBJ2-7

CDR3nt: TGCGCCAGCAGCCAAGACCTTAGTGGCCGGGTCTATGGCTACACCTTC
CDR3aa: CASSQDLSGRVYGYTF
d_gene: NA
v_gene: TRBV4-1
abundance: once
j_gene: TRBJ1-2

CDR3nt: TGTGCCAGCAGTTTAGGACAGGGGTATGAAGCTTTCTTT
CDR3aa: CASSLGQGYEAFF
d_gene: TRBD1
v_gene: TRBV27
abundance: NA
j_gene: TRBJ1-1

CDR3nt: TGTGCCAGCAGTTTCTGGGGAGGCAGGGCCCAACGGGGCAATCAGCCCCAGCATTTT
CDR3aa: CASSFWGGRAQRGNQPQHF
d_gene: NA
v_gene: TRBV28
abundance: NA
j_gene: TRBJ1-5

CDR3nt: TGTGCCAGTAGCAAACAAGGATTTAGCTCCTATAATTCACCCCTCCACTTT
CDR3aa: CASSKQGFSSYNSPLHF
d_gene: NA
v_gene: TRBV19
abundance: NA
j_gene: TRBJ1-6

CDR3nt: TGTGCCAGCAGTGAAGCACGTGTCACGGGGGGGCCTAAGGAAAAACTGTTTTTT
CDR3aa: CASSEARVTGGPKEKLFF
d_gene: NA
v_gene: TRBV6-1
abundance: NA
j_gene: TRBJ1-4

CDR3nt: TGTGCCAGCAGCTTATCGTACGACGCAGATACGCAGTATTTT
CDR3aa: CASSLSYDADTQYF
d_gene: NA
v_gene: TRBV7-2
abundance: NA
j_gene: TRBJ2-3

CDR3nt: TGTGCCAGCAGTATTGGCGGAAAACTGTTTTTT
CDR3aa: CASSIGGKLFF
d_gene: NA
v_gene: TRBV12-3/TRBV12-4
abundance: NA
j_gene: TRBJ1-4

CDR3nt: TGTGCCAGCAGCTACGGACTAGCGGGAGCGTCCTACGAGCAGTACTTC
CDR3aa: CASSYGLAGASYEQYF
d_gene: TRBD2
v_gene: TRBV7-8
abundance: NA
j_gene: TRBJ2-7

CDR3nt: TGTGCCAGCAGTCCGCGGATGATCACAGATACGCAGTATTTT
CDR3aa: CASSPRMITDTQYF
d_gene: NA
v_gene: TRBV27
abundance: NA
j_gene: TRBJ2-3